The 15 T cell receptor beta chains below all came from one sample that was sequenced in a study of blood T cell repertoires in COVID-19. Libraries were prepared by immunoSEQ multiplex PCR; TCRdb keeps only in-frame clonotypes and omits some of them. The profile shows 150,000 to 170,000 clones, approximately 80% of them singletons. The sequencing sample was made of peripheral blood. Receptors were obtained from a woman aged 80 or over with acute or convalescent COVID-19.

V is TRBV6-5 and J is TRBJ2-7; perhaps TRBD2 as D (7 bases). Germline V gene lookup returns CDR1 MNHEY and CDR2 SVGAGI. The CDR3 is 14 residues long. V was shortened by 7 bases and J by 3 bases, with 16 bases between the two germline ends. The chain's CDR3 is CASNVGGGYYEQYF. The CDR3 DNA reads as TGTGCCAGCAACGTAGGGGGGGGTTACTACGAGCAGTACTTC.

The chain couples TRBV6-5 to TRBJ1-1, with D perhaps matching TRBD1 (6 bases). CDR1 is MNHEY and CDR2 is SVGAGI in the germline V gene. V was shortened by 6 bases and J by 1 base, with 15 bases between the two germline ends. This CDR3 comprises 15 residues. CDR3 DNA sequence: TGTGCCAGCAGAAAAGACAGGCAAAAGAACACTGAAGCTTTCTTT. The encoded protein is CASRKDRQKNTEAFF.

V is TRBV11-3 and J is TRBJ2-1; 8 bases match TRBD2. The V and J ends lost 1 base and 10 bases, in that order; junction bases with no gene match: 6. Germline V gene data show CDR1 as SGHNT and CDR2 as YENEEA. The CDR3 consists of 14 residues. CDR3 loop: CASSLAGGPNEQFF. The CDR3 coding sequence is TGTGCCAGCAGCTTAGCGGGGGGGCCGAACGAGCAGTTCTTC.

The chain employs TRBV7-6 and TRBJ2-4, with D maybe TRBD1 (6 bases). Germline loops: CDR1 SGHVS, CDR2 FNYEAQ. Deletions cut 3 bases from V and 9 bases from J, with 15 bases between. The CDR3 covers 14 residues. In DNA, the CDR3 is TGTGCCAGCAGCTTTACCGGGACATCTGGCATTCAGTACTTC. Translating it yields CASSFTGTSGIQYF.

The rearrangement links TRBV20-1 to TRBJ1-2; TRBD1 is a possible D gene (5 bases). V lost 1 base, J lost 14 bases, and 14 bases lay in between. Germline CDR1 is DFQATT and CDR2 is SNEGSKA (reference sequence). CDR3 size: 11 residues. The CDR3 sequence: CSARVGGRVTF. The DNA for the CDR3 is TGCAGTGCTAGAGTCGGTGGCAGGGTGACCTTC.

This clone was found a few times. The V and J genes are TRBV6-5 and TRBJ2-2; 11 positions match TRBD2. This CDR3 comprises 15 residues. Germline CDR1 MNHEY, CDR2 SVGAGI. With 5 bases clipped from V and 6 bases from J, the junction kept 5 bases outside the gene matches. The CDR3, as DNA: TGTGCCAGCAGTCTTCAGACTAGCGGGGCCGGGGAGCTGTTTTTT. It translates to CASSLQTSGAGELFF.

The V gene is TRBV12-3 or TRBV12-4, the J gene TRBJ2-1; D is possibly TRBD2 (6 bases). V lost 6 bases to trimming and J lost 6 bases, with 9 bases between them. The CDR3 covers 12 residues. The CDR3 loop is CASSRGSNEQFF. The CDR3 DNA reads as TGTGCCAGCAGCCGGGGGAGCAATGAGCAGTTCTTC.

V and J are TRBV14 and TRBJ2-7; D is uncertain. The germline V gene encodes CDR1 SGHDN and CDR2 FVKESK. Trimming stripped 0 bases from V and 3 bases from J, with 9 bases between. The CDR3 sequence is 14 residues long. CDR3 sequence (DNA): TGTGCCAGCAGCCAAGACGCGCATTTCTACGAGCAGTACTTC. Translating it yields CASSQDAHFYEQYF.

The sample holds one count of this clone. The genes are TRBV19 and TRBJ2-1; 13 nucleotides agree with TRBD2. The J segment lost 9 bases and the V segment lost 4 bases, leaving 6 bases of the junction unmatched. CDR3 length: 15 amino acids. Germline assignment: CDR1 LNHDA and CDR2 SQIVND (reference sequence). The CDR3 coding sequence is TGTGCCAGTAGTACCGGACTAGCGGGAGAGGGTGAGCAGTTCTTC. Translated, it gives CASSTGLAGEGEQFF.

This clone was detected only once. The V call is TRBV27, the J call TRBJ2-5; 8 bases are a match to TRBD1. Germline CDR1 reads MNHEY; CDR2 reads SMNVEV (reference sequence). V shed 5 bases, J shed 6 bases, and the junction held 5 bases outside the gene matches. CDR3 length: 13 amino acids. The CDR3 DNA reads TGTGCCAGCAGTGTAGGACAGGGACAGACCCAGTACTTC. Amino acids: CASSVGQGQTQYF.

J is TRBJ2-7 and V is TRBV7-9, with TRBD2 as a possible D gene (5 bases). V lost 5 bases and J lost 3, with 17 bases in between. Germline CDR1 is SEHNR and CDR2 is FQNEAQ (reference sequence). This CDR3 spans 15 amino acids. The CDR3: CASSLTRTDYYEQYF. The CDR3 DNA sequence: TGTGCCAGCAGCCTAACAAGAACAGACTACTACGAGCAGTACTTC.

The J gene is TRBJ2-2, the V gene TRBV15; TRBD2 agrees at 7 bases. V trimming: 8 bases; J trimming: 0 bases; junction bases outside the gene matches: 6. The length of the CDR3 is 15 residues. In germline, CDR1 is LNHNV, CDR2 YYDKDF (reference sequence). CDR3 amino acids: CATSAGTSNTGELFF. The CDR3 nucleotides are TGTGCCACCTCAGCGGGGACCTCGAACACCGGGGAGCTGTTTTTT.

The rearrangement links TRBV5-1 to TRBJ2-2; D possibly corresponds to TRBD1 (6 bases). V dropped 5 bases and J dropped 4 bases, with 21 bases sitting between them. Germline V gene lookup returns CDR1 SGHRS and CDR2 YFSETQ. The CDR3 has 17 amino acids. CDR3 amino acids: CASRVELWTDFTGELFF. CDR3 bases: TGCGCCAGCAGGGTTGAGTTGTGGACAGACTTCACCGGGGAGCTGTTTTTT.

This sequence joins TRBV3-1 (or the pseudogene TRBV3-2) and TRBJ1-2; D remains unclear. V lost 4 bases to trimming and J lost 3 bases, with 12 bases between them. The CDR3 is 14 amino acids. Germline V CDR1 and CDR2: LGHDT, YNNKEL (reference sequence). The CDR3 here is CASSPGDWHYGYTF. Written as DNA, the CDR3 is TGTGCCAGCAGCCCCGGGGATTGGCACTATGGCTACACCTTC.

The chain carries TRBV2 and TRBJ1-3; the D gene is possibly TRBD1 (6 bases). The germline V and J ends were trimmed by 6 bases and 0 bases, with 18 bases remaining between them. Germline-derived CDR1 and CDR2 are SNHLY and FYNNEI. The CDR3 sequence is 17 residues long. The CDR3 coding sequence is TGTGCCAGCAGCGCGACACCCAGGGGCCGCTCTGGAAACACCATATATTTT. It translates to CASSATPRGRSGNTIYF. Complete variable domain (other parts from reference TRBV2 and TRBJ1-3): EPEVTQTPSHQVTQMGQEVILRCVPISNHLYFYWYRQILGQKVEFLVSFYNNEISEKSEIFDDQFSVERPDGSNFTLKIRSTKLEDSAMYFCASSATPRGRSGNTIYFGEGSWLTVV.